These 21 T cell receptor beta chains were sequenced from one sample in a study of Ad26.COV2.S vaccination and SARS-CoV-2 variants. Generated by immunoSEQ multiplex PCR, the TCRdb table keeps only in-frame clones and is missing some. There are around 320,000 clones in the sample; more than 70% occur only once, and approximately 1.9% lies in the top ten. Regarding treatment: 15 to 20 received Ad26.COV2.S at low or high dose, single or two shots; 5 received placebo; per-sample allocation not given. Sampling was done on day 63 after the first vaccine or placebo injection. The sample in question was peripheral blood, obtained in a trial of Ad26.COV2.S vaccine versus placebo. The receptors were gathered from a person between 18 and 59 years old who received the Ad26.COV2.S COVID-19 vaccine or a placebo.

The CDR3 protein is CASSFWRDRADEQYF. DNA for the CDR3: TGTGCCAGCAGTTTTTGGAGGGACAGGGCCGACGAGCAGTACTTC. The V and J genes are TRBV7-2 and TRBJ2-7; TRBD1 agrees at 9 bases. Trimming removed 6 bases from V and 5 bases from J; junction bases left unmatched: 11. The germline CDR1 and CDR2 sequences are SGHTA and FQGNSA. The CDR3 consists of 15 residues.

The chain is built from TRBV6-2 or TRBV6-3 and TRBJ1-5; no firm D call. The V end lost 6 bases, the J end lost 4 bases, and 13 bases lay between the germline ends. CDR1 and CDR2 from the germline V gene are MNHEY and SVGEGT. The CDR3 covers 14 residues. CDR3 protein: CASSIQTPNQPQHF. CDR3 sequence (DNA): TGTGCCAGCAGCATACAGACTCCTAATCAGCCCCAGCATTTT.

The chain has TRBV6-5 and TRBJ2-1, with D maybe TRBD2 (7 bases). The CDR3 spans 15 residues. Trimming cost V 2 bases and J 2 bases, with 10 bases left between them. Germline loops: CDR1 MNHEY, CDR2 SVGAGI. Written as DNA, the CDR3 is TGTGCCAGCAGTTACCTGGGGGGGCCCTACAATGAGCAGTTCTTC. Translating gives CASSYLGGPYNEQFF.

On this clone: Additional DNA sequences in this sample encode the identical CDR3. DNA of the CDR3: TGCGCCAGCAGCCGAGGCTCCAATCAGCCCCAGCATTTT. Encoded protein: CASSRGSNQPQHF. The chain is built from TRBV5-1 and TRBJ1-5; D unclear. Trimming cost V 4 bases and J 3 bases, with 8 bases left between them. In germline, CDR1 is SGHRS, CDR2 YFSETQ. This CDR3 has 13 amino acids.

This chain uses TRBV5-1 with TRBJ1-6; no clear D gene. Germline assignment: CDR1 SGHRS and CDR2 YFSETQ. This CDR3 is 15 amino acids long. V dropped 2 bases and J dropped 0 bases, with 6 bases sitting between them. Here the CDR3 reads CASSFTSSYNSPLHF. CDR3 nucleotide sequence: TGCGCCAGCAGCTTCACGAGCTCCTATAATTCACCCCTCCACTTT. The complete variable domain, with remaining parts taken from reference TRBV5-1 and TRBJ1-6, reads KAGVTQTPRYLIKTRGQQVTLSCSPISGHRSVSWYQQTPGQGLQFLFEYFSETQRNKGNFPGRFSGRQFSNSRSEMNVSTLELGDSALYLCASSFTSSYNSPLHFGNGTRLTVT.

The chain uses TRBV4-3 and TRBJ1-5; no clear D. The CDR3 runs to 15 residues. Germline V lookup: CDR1 LGHNA, CDR2 YSLEER. Between the trimmed V and J ends, which lost 0 bases and 0 bases, there was a span of 6 bases. In nucleotides, the CDR3 is TGCGCCAGCAGCCAAGATCGCGATAGCAATCAGCCCCAGCATTTT. Translation: CASSQDRDSNQPQHF.

V and J are TRBV5-1 and TRBJ1-2, with 9 bases fitting TRBD1. From germline, CDR1 is SGHRS and CDR2 YFSETQ. The J segment lost 3 bases and the V segment lost 7 bases, leaving 16 bases of the junction unmatched. This CDR3 has 17 amino acids. Here the CDR3 DNA reads TGCGCCAGCCGTTCGTACAAAACAGGGGGCGATTACTATGGCTACACCTTC. As protein: CASRSYKTGGDYYGYTF.

The chain carries TRBV20-1 and TRBJ2-3; the D call may be TRBD1 or TRBD2 (5 bases each). Germline V gene data show CDR1 as DFQATT and CDR2 as SNEGSKA (reference sequence). CDR3 length: 14 residues. Trimming left V 3 bases short and J 1 base short, with 11 bases between. The CDR3 DNA reads as TGCAGTGCTAGTGTAGGGACGGGCACAGATACGCAGTATTTT. Translating it yields CSASVGTGTDTQYF.

The chain has TRBV5-4 and TRBJ1-3; D is unclear. CDR3 size: 17 residues. Trimming took off 2 bases at V and 0 bases at J, with 15 bases between the two ends. Per germline, CDR1 SGHNT and CDR2 YYREEE (reference sequence). CDR3 coding DNA: TGTGCCAGCAGCTTCATGCCAGAAACTGGCTCTGGAAACACCATATATTTT. Translation: CASSFMPETGSGNTIYF.

This clone was recorded a few times. DNA of the CDR3: TGTGCCAGTATAGCGGAGGGTCGTACTCAGCCCCAGCATTTT. As protein: CASIAEGRTQPQHF. The chain is built from TRBV19 and TRBJ1-5; D is unclear. Germline V gives CDR1 LNHDA, CDR2 SQIVND (reference sequence). The CDR3 sequence is 14 residues long. V was clipped by 7 bases and J by 6 bases, with 16 bases between them.

In this sample, this clone turned up a few times. V usage is TRBV7-2 and J usage is TRBJ1-1, with a possible D match to TRBD1 (5 bases). This CDR3 has 17 residues. Germline CDR1 reads SGHTA; CDR2 reads FQGNSA. V lost 2 bases and J 10 bases, leaving 26 bases between the germline ends. In nucleotides, the CDR3 is TGTGCCAGCAGCTTAAACCCGCTTGATTGGGGCCCCGCCACAGCTTTCTTT. Amino acids: CASSLNPLDWGPATAFF.

This chain connects TRBV2 to TRBJ1-2; D gene ambiguous. The CDR3 is 14 amino acids. The germline CDR1 and CDR2 sequences are SNHLY and FYNNEI. Trimming pared 1 base from V and 6 bases from J, leaving 12 bases between. CDR3 sequence reads: CASSEEGWTNGYTF. CDR3 nucleotides: TGTGCCAGCAGTGAAGAAGGTTGGACTAATGGCTACACCTTC.

This chain links TRBV30 with TRBJ2-1; D is ambiguous. Germline-derived CDR1 and CDR2 are GTSNPN and SVGIG (reference sequence). Trimming removed 0 bases at V and 0 bases at J, with 18 bases between. This CDR3 is 18 amino acids long. This CDR3 is CAWSVLVKVRSSYNEQFF. In nucleotides, the CDR3 is TGTGCCTGGAGTGTATTGGTGAAGGTGCGGTCCTCCTACAATGAGCAGTTCTTC.

The J gene is TRBJ2-1, the V gene TRBV15; D possibly corresponds to TRBD2 (5 bases). Trimming shortened V by 3 bases and J by 4 bases, and 19 bases separated the two germline ends. CDR1 and CDR2 from the germline V gene are LNHNV and YYDKDF (reference sequence). There are 17 residues in the CDR3. DNA for the CDR3: TGTGCCACCAGCAGGGACTCGTTCCGCGCGGGTTACAATGAGCAGTTCTTC. It translates to CATSRDSFRAGYNEQFF. The variable domain in full, completed from reference TRBV15 and TRBJ2-1, reads DAMVIQNPRYQVTQFGKPVTLSCSQTLNHNVMYWYQQKSSQAPKLLFHYYDKDFNNEADTPDNFQSRRPNTSFCFLDIRSPGLGDTAMYLCATSRDSFRAGYNEQFFGPGTRLTVL.

This chain links TRBV5-1 with TRBJ2-2; 9 nucleotides line up with TRBD1. Per germline, CDR1 SGHRS and CDR2 YFSETQ. With V trimmed by 4 bases and J by 4 bases, 5 bases remained unmatched. This CDR3 has 15 amino acids. CDR3 residues: CASSPDRGGTGELFF. For the CDR3, the DNA is TGCGCCAGCAGCCCGGACAGGGGTGGCACCGGGGAGCTGTTTTTT.

V gene TRBV27 combines with J gene TRBJ2-7, with D perhaps TRBD1 (5 bases). V dropped 8 bases and J dropped 0 bases, with 20 bases sitting between them. Germline CDR1 and CDR2: MNHEY and SMNVEV (reference sequence). The CDR3 is made up of 16 amino acids. The CDR3 coding sequence is TGTGCCAGCCGCTCACCCCAGGGAAGAGGCTCCTACGAGCAGTACTTC. Its translation is CASRSPQGRGSYEQYF.

This clone was seen once. This rearrangement joins TRBV4-3 to TRBJ2-4; 8 bases line up with TRBD1. V gave up 5 bases and J gave up 3 bases; unmatched junction bases: 9. Germline V CDR1 and CDR2: LGHNA, YSLEER. This CDR3 spans 16 amino acids. In nucleotides, the CDR3 is TGCGCCAGCAGCAATCCGACAGGGGAAGGCAAAAACATTCAGTACTTC. Residues: CASSNPTGEGKNIQYF.

In DNA, the CDR3 is TGTGCCAGTAACCCCCAGACGAACTATGGCTACACCTTC. Translation gives CASNPQTNYGYTF. The rearrangement joins TRBV19 to TRBJ1-2; no clear D gene. The germline V gene has CDR1 LNHDA and CDR2 SQIVND (reference sequence). This CDR3 is built from 13 residues. V was pared by 7 bases and J by 2 bases, with 11 bases between.

This chain uses TRBV28 with TRBJ1-3; the D gene is possibly TRBD1 (6 bases). The V gene lost 4 bases and the J gene lost 5 bases, with 15 bases spanning the gap. The CDR3 sequence is 15 residues long. Germline CDR1 and CDR2: MDHEN and SYDVKM. The CDR3 bases are TGTGCCAGCAGTTCCCCAGGGGCAGGTAGAAACACCATATATTTT. It is translated as CASSSPGAGRNTIYF.

This chain connects TRBV11-1 to TRBJ2-2, with D possibly TRBD1 on 5 matching bases. The germline V gene encodes CDR1 SGHAT and CDR2 FQDESV (reference sequence). The CDR3 contains 14 residues. Trimming pared 2 bases from V and 1 base from J, leaving 5 bases between. CDR3 coding DNA: TGTGCCAGCAGCTTAAGGGGGAACACCGGGGAGCTGTTTTTT. Its translation: CASSLRGNTGELFF.

This sequence joins TRBV6-2 or TRBV6-3 and TRBJ2-7; D could derive from TRBD1 or TRBD2 (5 bases each). V dropped 4 bases and J dropped 0 bases, with 13 bases sitting between them. The CDR3 has 15 residues. Germline V gene sequence: CDR1 MNHEY, CDR2 SVGEGT. DNA of the CDR3: TGTGCCAGCAGTTCCCCCGGGACGAGCTCCTACGAGCAGTACTTC. This codes for CASSSPGTSSYEQYF.